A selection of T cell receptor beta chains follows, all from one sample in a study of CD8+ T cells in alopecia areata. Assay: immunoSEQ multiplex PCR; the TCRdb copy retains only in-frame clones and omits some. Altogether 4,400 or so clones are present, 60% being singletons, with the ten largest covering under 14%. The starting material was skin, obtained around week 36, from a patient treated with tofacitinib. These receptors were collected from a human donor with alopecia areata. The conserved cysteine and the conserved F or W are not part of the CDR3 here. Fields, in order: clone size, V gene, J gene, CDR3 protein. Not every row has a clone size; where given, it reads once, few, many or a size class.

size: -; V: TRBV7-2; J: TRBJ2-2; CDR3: ASSLLFTGELF
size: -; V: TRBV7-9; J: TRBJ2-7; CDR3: ASSDRQGGSYEQY
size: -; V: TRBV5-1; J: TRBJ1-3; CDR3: ASSFGGVGGNTIY
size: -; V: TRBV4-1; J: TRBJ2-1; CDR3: ASSPGLAGGPGEQF
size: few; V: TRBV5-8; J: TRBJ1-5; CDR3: ASSPRTGVGQPQH
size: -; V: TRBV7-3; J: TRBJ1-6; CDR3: ASSSNQTNSYNSPLH
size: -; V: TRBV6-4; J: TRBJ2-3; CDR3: ASSEEGEFPTDTQY
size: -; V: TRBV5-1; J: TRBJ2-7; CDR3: ASSDSYEQY
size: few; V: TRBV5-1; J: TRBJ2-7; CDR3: ASSLRGGYEQY
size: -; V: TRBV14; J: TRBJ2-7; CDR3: ASSLGFGLAEQY
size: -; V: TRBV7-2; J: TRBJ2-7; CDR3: ASSLVRLSSYEQY
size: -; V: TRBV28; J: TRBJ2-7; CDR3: ASSYTPPEQY
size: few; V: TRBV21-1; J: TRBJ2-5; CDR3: ATLVGVLGETQY
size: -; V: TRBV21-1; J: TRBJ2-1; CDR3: ASIKGTLYNEQF
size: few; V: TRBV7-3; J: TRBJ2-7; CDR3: ASSPSTGPYEQY
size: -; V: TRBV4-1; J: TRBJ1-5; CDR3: ASSQEGNSNQPQH
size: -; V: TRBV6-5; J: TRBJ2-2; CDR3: ASSATANTGELF
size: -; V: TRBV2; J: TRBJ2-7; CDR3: ASRTTPASEQY
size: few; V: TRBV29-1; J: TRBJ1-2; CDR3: SVEDRRGKSYGYT
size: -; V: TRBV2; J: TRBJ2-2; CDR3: ATRREVAGELF
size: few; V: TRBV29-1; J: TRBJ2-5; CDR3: SVGGDSDETQY
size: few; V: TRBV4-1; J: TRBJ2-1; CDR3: ASSPGGASGTRGEQF
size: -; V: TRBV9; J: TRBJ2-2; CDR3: ASSDTDRGHQTGELF
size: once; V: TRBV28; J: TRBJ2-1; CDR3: ARWSSGIYNEQF
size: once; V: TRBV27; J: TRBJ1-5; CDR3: ASSSGTGNNQPQH